This T cell receptor beta chain comes out of a study of neurological immune-mediated disorders. Broader study findings: One related-CDR3 cluster, found by phylogenetic grouping, held repertoires of 18 of 34 multiple sclerosis patients and is a possible signature. The study found no CDR3 amino acid sequences shared by expanded clones across subjects, suggesting private repertoires in all groups. HTLV-1-associated myelopathy had the most TCR clonal expansion, while multiple sclerosis had the least, a level that fell below healthy controls.

The V end lost 8 bases, the J end lost 4 bases, and 20 bases lay between the germline ends. The CDR3 length is 14 residues. CDR1 and CDR2 (germline): DFQATT, SNEGSKA (reference sequence). The table lists this clonotype with a few counts. Its antigen is unidentified. The cDNA was synthesized by 5'RACE incorporating 10-nucleotide random UMIs. TCRdb recomputed calls from the 5' RACE reads with MiXCR, one row per CDR3 protein. Found here are around 66,000 distinct CDR3 sequences, around 5% of them singletons; the top ten hold about 2.6%. V and J are TRBV20-1 and TRBJ1-2; D call uncertain. The clonotype was recovered from a woman in her 30s with multiple sclerosis. The sample consisted of PBMCs. This CDR3 reads CSCPPGGNVYGYTF. Written as DNA, the CDR3 is TGCAGTTGCCCACCCGGCGGGAATGTCTATGGCTACACCTTC.